This entry lists 20 T cell receptor beta chains sequenced from one sample in a study of blood T cell repertoires in COVID-19. Here immunoSEQ multiplex PCR was the method, and the copy in TCRdb shows in-frame clones only, minus some. The sample lists 160,000 or so clones; approximately 80% were seen once. Sequencing was carried out using peripheral blood. The source of these receptors is a woman over 75 with acute or convalescent COVID-19.

The chain recombines TRBV5-1 with TRBJ2-1; TRBD1 is a possible D gene (5 bases). The V gene lost 4 bases and the J gene lost 8 bases, with 13 bases spanning the gap. Per the germline V gene, CDR1 is SGHRS and CDR2 is YFSETQ. CDR3 size: 13 residues. The CDR3 region has the DNA TGCGCCAGCAGCCCGGACAACATTTATGAGCAGTTCTTC. Its translation: CASSPDNIYEQFF.

The rearrangement joins TRBV6-1 to TRBJ2-1; 13 nucleotides match TRBD2. The CDR3 contains 16 residues. The germline CDR1 and CDR2 sequences are MNHNS and SASEGT. V trimming: 1 base; J trimming: 8 bases; junction bases outside the gene matches: 5. Here the CDR3 reads CASSEGTSGRGYEQFF. The CDR3 DNA sequence: TGTGCCAGCAGTGAAGGTACTAGCGGGAGGGGATATGAGCAGTTCTTC.

CDR3 sequence: CAWSLPRRSYAFF. CDR3 DNA: TGTGCCTGGAGTCTTCCCCGAAGAAGCTACGCTTTCTTT. The gene calls are TRBV30 and TRBJ1-1; D is undetermined. The germline gives CDR1 GTSNPN, CDR2 SVGIG (reference sequence). Trimming stripped 2 bases from V and 11 bases from J, with 18 bases between. This CDR3 region has 13 residues.

Written as DNA, the CDR3 is TGTGCCACCAGCAGGGTCCAGACTAGCGAGGAGACCCAGTACTTC. It specifies CATSRVQTSEETQYF. The V call is TRBV15, the J call TRBJ2-5, with 8 bases that match TRBD2. Germline V gene sequence: CDR1 LNHNV, CDR2 YYDKDF (reference sequence). V was pared by 3 bases and J by 5 bases, with 8 bases of the junction left unmatched. CDR3 length: 15 amino acids.

The chain uses TRBV9 and TRBJ1-5; possibly TRBD1 for D (5 bases). The V end lost 4 bases, the J end lost 1 base, and 12 bases lay between the germline ends. The germline gives CDR1 SGDLS, CDR2 YYNGEE. CDR3 length: 15 amino acids. The CDR3 DNA sequence: TGTGCCAGCAGCCCATCCGGGGGGAGCAATCAGCCCCAGCATTTT. Translating gives CASSPSGGSNQPQHF.

The chain carries TRBV6-2 or TRBV6-3 and TRBJ2-7; D gene uncertain. Between the trimmed V and J ends, which lost 5 bases and 7 bases, there was a span of 12 bases. From germline, CDR1 is MNHEY and CDR2 SVGEGT. The CDR3 has 12 residues. The CDR3: CASSVLSREQYF. The CDR3 DNA reads TGTGCCAGCAGTGTCCTTTCACGGGAGCAGTACTTC.

This chain's CDR3 is CASSLPGPGEAFF. As DNA, the CDR3 is TGTGCCAGCAGCTTACCTGGGCCCGGAGAAGCTTTCTTT. J is TRBJ1-1 and V is TRBV6-6, with D uncertain. Germline V gene sequence: CDR1 MNHNY, CDR2 SVGAGI (reference sequence). The length of the CDR3 is 13 residues. Between the trimmed V and J ends, which lost 6 bases and 8 bases, there was a span of 16 bases.

This chain connects TRBV5-5 to TRBJ1-6, with D tentatively TRBD1 (5 bases). The germline V and J ends were trimmed by 3 bases and 7 bases, with 14 bases remaining between them. The CDR3 is made up of 15 amino acids. Germline CDR1 is SGHKS and CDR2 is YYEKEE (reference sequence). The CDR3, as DNA: TGTGCCAGCAGCTCGATTCAGGGAGGGAATTCACCCCTCCACTTT. Translation gives CASSSIQGGNSPLHF.

The chain uses TRBV20-1 and TRBJ1-3; D is unresolved. Germline values: CDR1 DFQATT, CDR2 SNEGSKA (reference sequence). This CDR3 is built from 13 residues. V dropped 3 bases and J dropped 8 bases, with 14 bases sitting between them. The CDR3 nucleotides read TGCAGTGCTAGTGAGGGCGCGAGGGACACCATATATTTT. Translation: CSASEGARDTIYF.

CDR3 in amino acids: CASSDSPGAGQPQHF. CDR3 coding DNA: TGTGCCAGCAGTGACAGCCCGGGCGCGGGTCAGCCCCAGCATTTT. V is TRBV6-4 and J is TRBJ1-5; no reliable D call. This CDR3 region has 15 residues. Germline-derived CDR1 and CDR2 are MRHNA and SNTAGT. Deletions cut 2 bases from V and 6 bases from J, with 14 bases between.

The rearrangement joins TRBV5-1 to TRBJ2-3, with 8 nucleotides matching TRBD2. The CDR3 is 14 amino acids. Germline V gives CDR1 SGHRS, CDR2 YFSETQ. After removal of 7 bases from V and 3 bases from J, the junction contained 7 bases not matched to a gene. This CDR3 is CASRAGVGTDTQYF. The CDR3 bases are TGCGCCAGCCGAGCGGGGGTAGGTACAGATACGCAGTATTTT. Full variable domain (rest looked up from reference TRBV5-1 and TRBJ2-3): KAGVTQTPRYLIKTRGQQVTLSCSPISGHRSVSWYQQTPGQGLQFLFEYFSETQRNKGNFPGRFSGRQFSNSRSEMNVSTLELGDSALYLCASRAGVGTDTQYFGPGTRLTVL.

The V gene is TRBV5-1, the J gene TRBJ2-3, with 8 bases that match TRBD2. The CDR3 is made up of 19 amino acids. CDR1 and CDR2 (germline): SGHRS, YFSETQ. Trimming cost V 1 base and J 5 bases; bases outside gene matches: 18. The CDR3 region has the DNA TGCGCCAGCAGCTTGACTGTGGTAGCGGGGACCAATAAAGGAGATACGCAGTATTTT. It is translated as CASSLTVVAGTNKGDTQYF.

CDR3 in amino acids: CASSRQGNNQPQHF. The CDR3 DNA sequence: TGTGCCAGCAGCCGACAGGGAAACAATCAGCCCCAGCATTTT. This rearrangement joins TRBV5-8 to TRBJ1-5; 7 positions agree with TRBD1. Germline trimming cut 4 bases from V and 3 bases from J; bases unmatched to any gene: 4. CDR1 SGHTS and CDR2 YDEGEE come from the germline V gene. This CDR3 comprises 14 residues. Variable domain in full (rest from reference TRBV5-8 and TRBJ1-5): EAGVTQSPTHLIKTRGQQATLRCSPISGHTSVYWYQQALGLGLQFLLWYDEGEERNRGNFPPRFSGRQFPNYSSELNVNALELEDSALYLCASSRQGNNQPQHFGDGTRLSIL.

This sequence joins TRBV19 and TRBJ1-5; 11 positions agree with TRBD1. J lost 6 bases, V lost 5 bases, and 9 bases had no gene match. The CDR3 is 16 residues long. Per the germline V gene, CDR1 is LNHDA and CDR2 is SQIVND (reference sequence). Here the CDR3 reads CASSSPGQGDRQPQHF. DNA of the CDR3: TGTGCCAGTAGTTCTCCGGGACAGGGGGATCGTCAGCCCCAGCATTTT.

This clone was counted once. This chain connects TRBV19 to TRBJ1-3, with 9 bases fitting TRBD1. The CDR3 length is 16 residues. Germline V gene sequence: CDR1 LNHDA, CDR2 SQIVND (reference sequence). V trimming: 5 bases; J trimming: 2 bases; junction bases outside the gene matches: 7. CDR3 sequence reads: CASSPSRDRAGNTIYF. In DNA form, the CDR3 reads TGTGCCAGTAGTCCAAGTAGGGACAGGGCTGGAAACACCATATATTTT.

Remarks on this clone: Other DNA sequences in this sample translate to the same CDR3. The chain recombines TRBV20-1 with TRBJ2-4, with D unclear. Trimming shortened V by 3 bases and J by 0 bases, and 6 bases separated the two germline ends. The CDR3 spans 13 residues. The germline V gene has CDR1 DFQATT and CDR2 SNEGSKA (reference sequence). The DNA of the CDR3 is TGCAGTGCTAGTTCCCTAGCCAAAAACATTCAGTACTTC. Protein product: CSASSLAKNIQYF.

The genes are TRBV3-1 (or the pseudogene TRBV3-2) and TRBJ1-1, with D possibly TRBD1 on 6 matching bases. The V end lost 1 base, the J end lost 4 bases, and 13 bases lay between the germline ends. Germline lookup yields CDR1 LGHDT and CDR2 YNNKEL (reference sequence). CDR3 length equals 15 residues. CDR3 sequence (DNA): TGTGCCAGCAGCCAAGTTACAGGGATGTCCACTGAAGCTTTCTTT. Protein product: CASSQVTGMSTEAFF.

The chain carries TRBV6-5 and TRBJ1-2; no definite D call. Between the trimmed V and J ends, which lost 5 bases and 8 bases, there was a span of 12 bases. Germline CDR1 reads MNHEY; CDR2 reads SVGAGI. The CDR3 contains 12 residues. This CDR3 reads CASSNTYFGYTF. In DNA, the CDR3 is TGTGCCAGCAGTAATACCTATTTCGGCTACACCTTC.

V is TRBV6-6 and J is TRBJ2-5; 13 bases agree with TRBD2. Trimming cost V 0 bases and J 6 bases; bases outside gene matches: 4. The CDR3 runs to 16 residues. CDR1 MNHNY and CDR2 SVGAGI come from the germline V gene (reference sequence). The CDR3 nucleotides read TGTGCCAGCAGTTACTCGACTAGCGGGGGGATGAAGACCCAGTACTTC. Its protein is CASSYSTSGGMKTQYF.

The V and J genes are TRBV19 and TRBJ2-5; 11 bases align to TRBD2. J lost 5 bases, V lost 5 bases, and 7 bases had no gene match. The V gene's germline CDR1 is LNHDA and CDR2 SQIVND (reference sequence). The CDR3 loop spans 15 amino acids. In DNA, the CDR3 is TGTGCCAGTAGTCCTACAGGACTAGCGGGCGAGACCCAGTACTTC. It is translated as CASSPTGLAGETQYF.